What follows are 27 T cell receptor beta chains derived from one specimen sequenced in a study of response to subunit inactivated influenza vaccine. TCRdb re-analysed the RT-PCR reads in MiXCR, keeping a single row per CDR3 protein. Of under 750,000 distinct CDR3 sequences listed, about 11% are singletons. Sequencing used PBMCs from blood, obtained on the day of vaccination. Source of these receptors: a man aged 45-65 years who received an inactivated influenza vaccine.

V gene TRBV28 combines with J gene TRBJ2-5, with TRBD2 identical over 8 bases. Trimming took 1 base from V and 7 from J; bases not matched to a gene: 8. The CDR3 sequence is 15 residues long. Germline V gives CDR1 MDHEN, CDR2 SYDVKM. For the CDR3, the DNA is TGTGCCAGCAGTTTATTCGGGAGGGGCGTCGGGACCCAGTACTTC. Translated, it gives CASSLFGRGVGTQYF.

This clonotype was observed a few times. The chain joins TRBV18 to TRBJ1-5; no clear D gene. There are 13 residues in the CDR3. The ends were cut back, 3 bases at V and 6 bases at J, with 9 bases in the middle. The germline V gene encodes CDR1 KGHSH and CDR2 LQKENI. The CDR3 nucleotides are TGTGCCAGCTCACCCCGCCGGGGTCAGCCCCAGCATTTT. This sequence encodes CASSPRRGQPQHF.

The chain carries TRBV20-1 and TRBJ1-5; D call uncertain. The germline V gene encodes CDR1 DFQATT and CDR2 SNEGSKA (reference sequence). V was pared by 5 bases and J by 0 bases, with 17 bases between. The CDR3 length is 16 residues. In DNA, the CDR3 is TGCAGTGCTGGCCTTTCCGGGCGAAATAGCAATCAGCCCCAGCATTTT. Amino acid sequence: CSAGLSGRNSNQPQHF.

This clonotype has more than one count but fewer than ten. The V call is TRBV6-1, the J call TRBJ2-3, with D perhaps assigned TRBD1 or TRBD2 (5 bases each). Per the germline V gene, CDR1 is MNHNS and CDR2 is SASEGT. Trimming cost V 1 base and J 2 bases, with 10 bases left between them. The CDR3 is 15 residues long. For the CDR3, the DNA is TGTGCCAGCAGTGAAGAGGGACGGACCACAGATACGCAGTATTTT. Protein: CASSEEGRTTDTQYF.

This clonotype was detected ten times or more. The genes are TRBV6-1 and TRBJ2-1, with D perhaps matching TRBD2 (6 bases). Trimming pared 6 bases from V and 7 bases from J, leaving 16 bases between. Germline CDR1 and CDR2: MNHNS and SASEGT. CDR3 length equals 14 residues. The DNA for the CDR3 is TGTGCCAGCAGGCCGGGGCGGGGTGGGAATGAGCAGTTCTTC. It encodes CASRPGRGGNEQFF.

The gene calls are TRBV5-3 and TRBJ2-5; the D is unclear. TRBV5-3 is annotated as an ORF whose role is uncertain. Trimming took 9 bases from V and 4 from J, leaving 19 bases between them. The CDR3 extends over 14 amino acids. CDR3 DNA: TGTGCCATGGGCCCCGGGCTCATACGAGAGACCCAGTACTTC. It yields the protein CAMGPGLIRETQYF.

The chain has TRBV7-9 and TRBJ1-4, with 8 bases fitting TRBD1. CDR3 length equals 15 residues. Germline CDR1 reads SEHNR; CDR2 reads FQNEAQ (reference sequence). V was pared by 1 base and J by 8 bases, with 6 bases of the junction left unmatched. CDR3 DNA: TGTGCCAGCAGCTTAGTGGGCAGGGGGCCCGAAAAACTGTTTTTT. This codes for CASSLVGRGPEKLFF.

This clonotype was found many times. The chain uses TRBV4-2 and TRBJ2-2, with a weak D call TRBD2 (5 bases). Trimming removed 4 bases at V and 5 bases at J, with 14 bases between. Germline V gene sequence: CDR1 LGHNA, CDR2 YNFKEQ. CDR3 size: 15 residues. CDR3 nucleotide sequence: TGTGCCAGCAGCCCCCGACGGGATAGAACCGGGGAGCTGTTTTTT. It codes for CASSPRRDRTGELFF.

The V call is TRBV7-2, the J call TRBJ2-1, with 13 nucleotides matching TRBD2. V was pared by 1 base and J by 7 bases, with 4 bases of the junction left unmatched. Germline V gene sequence: CDR1 SGHTA, CDR2 FQGNSA. CDR3 size: 16 residues. Here the CDR3 reads CASSLVLGLAGNEQFF. CDR3 DNA: TGTGCCAGCAGCTTAGTTCTGGGACTAGCGGGAAATGAGCAGTTCTTC.

V is TRBV29-1 and J is TRBJ2-1; D is unclear. The germline CDR1 and CDR2 sequences are SQVTM and ANQGSEA. The CDR3 is made up of 13 amino acids. V lost 7 bases and J 3 bases, leaving 13 bases between the germline ends. DNA for the CDR3: TGCAGCGGAGAACAGAGATTCTACAATGAGCAGTTCTTC. Protein sequence: CSGEQRFYNEQFF.

Ten or more counts support this clonotype. The genes are TRBV12-3 or TRBV12-4 and TRBJ1-1; D unresolved. The length of the CDR3 is 11 residues. V was cut by 8 bases and J by 11 bases, with 15 bases left in between. The CDR3 sequence: CASAFNGRAFF. The CDR3 region has the DNA TGTGCCAGCGCATTCAATGGTAGGGCTTTCTTT.

This clonotype came up many times. The V and J genes are TRBV5-6 and TRBJ2-7; 10 bases map to TRBD1. V lost 2 bases and J lost 2; bases outside the gene matches: 1. Germline lookup yields CDR1 SGHDT and CDR2 YYEEEE. The CDR3 covers 14 residues. Here the CDR3 DNA reads TGTGCCAGCAGCTTAGGGACAGGGGCCTACGAGCAGTACTTC. Amino acids: CASSLGTGAYEQYF.

There are many counts of this clonotype. The V gene is TRBV12-3 or TRBV12-4, the J gene TRBJ1-6; tentatively, D is TRBD1 (5 bases). The CDR3 sequence is 14 residues long. Deletions cut 7 bases from V and 10 bases from J, with 17 bases between. CDR3 coding DNA: TGTGCCAGCACTTCCTGGGGGGTAGAATCACCCCTCCACTTT. It specifies CASTSWGVESPLHF.

The chain links TRBV29-1 to TRBJ2-7, with unresolved D. Trimming left V 4 bases short and J 3 bases short, with 7 bases between. Germline CDR1 is SQVTM and CDR2 is ANQGSEA. The CDR3 runs 11 residues. DNA for the CDR3: TGCAGCGTTGCGGCAGGCTACGAGCAGTACTTC. It specifies CSVAAGYEQYF.

V usage is TRBV5-6 and J usage is TRBJ1-5; 8 bases line up with TRBD1. The germline V gene encodes CDR1 SGHDT and CDR2 YYEEEE. CDR3 length: 14 residues. The J segment lost 7 bases and the V segment lost 2 bases, leaving 5 bases of the junction unmatched. The CDR3 protein is CASSFQGARQPQHF. The CDR3 DNA is TGTGCCAGCAGCTTCCAGGGGGCGAGGCAGCCCCAGCATTTT.

V is TRBV7-2 and J is TRBJ1-2; 7 bases agree with TRBD1. The CDR3 sequence is 15 residues long. J gave up 5 bases and V 5 bases, and 11 bases lay outside the gene matches. Germline values: CDR1 SGHTA, CDR2 FQGNSA. CDR3 in DNA: TGTGCCAGCAGCCGCGGACAGGCGAAGGGATATGGCTACACCTTC. The encoded protein is CASSRGQAKGYGYTF.

This clonotype has ten or more counts. The chain carries TRBV12-3 or TRBV12-4 and TRBJ1-1, with 10 bases identical to TRBD1. This CDR3 has 13 residues. Trimming took 6 bases from V and 6 from J; bases not matched to a gene: 4. The CDR3: CASRGQGEAEAFF. CDR3 nucleotides: TGTGCCAGCAGAGGACAGGGGGAGGCTGAAGCTTTCTTT.

This clonotype has ten or more counts. The V and J genes are TRBV6-2 or TRBV6-3 and TRBJ2-5, with 7 bases fitting TRBD1. The CDR3 covers 14 residues. Losses at the gene ends were 2 bases for V and 5 bases for J; bases not matched to a gene: 5. Per the germline V gene, CDR1 is MNHEY and CDR2 is SVGEGT. The CDR3 DNA reads TGTGCCAGCAGTTACCCGGGACAGATGGAGACCCAGTACTTC. Protein: CASSYPGQMETQYF.

This clonotype was counted a few times. This chain uses TRBV5-1 with TRBJ2-1; 10 bases line up with TRBD2. This CDR3 has 16 residues. The V gene end was trimmed by 4 bases and the J gene end by 4 bases; junction bases not matched to a gene: 8. Germline loops: CDR1 SGHRS, CDR2 YFSETQ. The CDR3 bases are TGCGCCAGCAGCACATCCGGGACTAGCGTGTACAATGAGCAGTTCTTC. It encodes CASSTSGTSVYNEQFF.

This clonotype was counted ten times or more. The CDR3 loop reads CSVGQGRNGYTF. DNA for the CDR3: TGCAGCGTTGGACAGGGGAGAAATGGCTACACCTTC. This chain connects TRBV29-1 to TRBJ1-2; 8 nucleotides match TRBD1. Germline trimming cut 4 bases from V and 6 bases from J; bases unmatched to any gene: 4. The CDR3 has 12 amino acids. Germline V lookup: CDR1 SQVTM, CDR2 ANQGSEA.

The rearrangement links TRBV5-1 to TRBJ2-2, with D perhaps TRBD1 (6 bases). The germline V gene encodes CDR1 SGHRS and CDR2 YFSETQ. This CDR3 is 16 amino acids long. V shed 4 bases and J shed 4 bases, with 17 bases lying between them. The CDR3 protein is CASSLDTGIRTGELFF. CDR3 DNA sequence: TGCGCCAGCAGCCTCGACACAGGGATACGCACCGGGGAGCTGTTTTTT.

This clonotype occurred many times. The chain is built from TRBV12-3 or TRBV12-4 and TRBJ2-7; TRBD1 might be the D (5 bases). V lost 6 bases and J 3 bases, leaving 9 bases between the germline ends. There are 12 residues in the CDR3. The CDR3 loop reads CASRRQSYEQYF. The CDR3 nucleotides are TGTGCCAGCAGGAGACAGAGCTACGAGCAGTACTTC.

This clonotype appeared a few times. This chain uses TRBV20-1 with TRBJ2-1; TRBD2 is a possible D gene (6 bases). V was trimmed by 5 bases and J by 4 bases, leaving 12 bases between them. The length of the CDR3 is 13 residues. Germline values: CDR1 DFQATT, CDR2 SNEGSKA (reference sequence). The CDR3 protein is CSAGRGYYNEQFF. CDR3 DNA sequence: TGCAGTGCTGGTCGGGGGTATTACAATGAGCAGTTCTTC.

The genes are TRBV4-2 and TRBJ1-1, with D tentatively TRBD1 (6 bases). Germline lookup yields CDR1 LGHNA and CDR2 YNFKEQ. The CDR3 totals 15 residues. The V end lost 0 bases, the J end lost 5 bases, and 13 bases lay between the germline ends. The CDR3 nucleotides are TGTGCCAGCAGCCAAGACCCCACAGGGTGGACTGAAGCTTTCTTT. It specifies CASSQDPTGWTEAFF.

The chain joins TRBV12-3 or TRBV12-4 to TRBJ1-5; a possible D gene is TRBD1 (6 bases). Trimming removed 2 bases at V and 6 bases at J, with 11 bases between. The CDR3 totals 14 residues. In nucleotides, the CDR3 is TGTGCCAGCAGTTTATTACAGGGTGTTCAGCCCCAGCATTTT. Protein product: CASSLLQGVQPQHF.

This clonotype was seen only a few times. The J gene is TRBJ2-7, the V gene TRBV7-2; D may be TRBD1 or TRBD2 (5 bases each). The CDR3 length is 14 residues. Germline CDR1 SGHTA, CDR2 FQGNSA. Deletions cut 6 bases from V and 0 bases from J, with 12 bases between. As DNA, the CDR3 is TGTGCCAGCAGGGGTGGGGGTAGCTCCTACGAGCAGTACTTC. Translating gives CASRGGGSSYEQYF.

The chain combines TRBV5-1 with TRBJ2-5; 7 positions agree with TRBD2. The germline V gene has CDR1 SGHRS and CDR2 YFSETQ. The junction had 12 bases not matched to a gene; V was cut back by 5 bases and J by 5 bases. CDR3 length: 15 amino acids. The CDR3 protein is CASSFAAGTGETQYF. The CDR3 coding sequence is TGCGCCAGCAGTTTCGCAGCGGGAACTGGGGAGACCCAGTACTTC.